This T cell receptor beta chain was identified during a study of regulatory T cells in long-lasting Graves disease. At the level of the study: The definition of persistent Graves' disease was over 5 years of antithyroid drugs with positive TSH receptor antibodies.

The CDR3 length is 16 residues. V was cut by 1 base and J by 0 bases, with 12 bases left in between. Germline CDR1 is PRHDT and CDR2 is FYEKMQ (reference sequence). Overall study findings and caveats: Few sampled subjects may have lowered accuracy. Segments TRBV28, TRBJ1-2 and TRBJ2-5 showed preferential usage in persistent disease.

Specified time point: persistent/refractory GD, antithyroid drugs over 5 years with positive TRAb. Scientists built the TCR library using RNA that was extracted from PBMCs. The authors diagnosed Graves' disease using American Thyroid Association guidelines. This clonotype was observed a handful of times. As yet, its antigen is unknown. Building the TCR beta libraries relied on iRepertoire HTBI primers, and CDR3 regions underwent Arm-PCR. Each CDR3 protein is one row after TCRdb ran MiXCR on the multiplex PCR reads. The data hold roughly 300,000 distinct CDR3 sequences, with roughly a fifth observed a single time.

This specimen consisted of peripheral blood mononuclear cells (PBMCs), obtained when the disease was refractory, from a patient treated with antithyroid drugs. This chain links TRBV13 with TRBJ1-1; D gene ambiguous. The sequence was obtained from a female donor with Graves disease. CDR3 residues: CASSLAADDMNTEAFF. CDR3 nucleotides: TGTGCCAGCAGCTTAGCGGCAGACGATATGAACACTGAAGCTTTCTTT.